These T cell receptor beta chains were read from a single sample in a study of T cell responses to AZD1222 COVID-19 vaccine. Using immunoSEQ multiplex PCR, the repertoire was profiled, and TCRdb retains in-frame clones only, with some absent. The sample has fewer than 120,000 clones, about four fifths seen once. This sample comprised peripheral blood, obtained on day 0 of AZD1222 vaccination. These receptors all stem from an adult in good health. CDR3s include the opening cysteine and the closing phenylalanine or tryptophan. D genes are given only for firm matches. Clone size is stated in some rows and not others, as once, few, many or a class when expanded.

CDR3: CASGSGNSPLHF
DNA: TGTGCCAGCGGTTCCGGGAATTCACCCCTCCACTTT
V: TRBV28
D: -
size: once
J: TRBJ1-6

CDR3: CASSPHPGQEANYGYTF
DNA: TGCGCCAGCAGTCCGCACCCGGGACAGGAAGCTAACTATGGCTACACCTTC
V: TRBV23-1
D: TRBD1
size: -
J: TRBJ1-2

CDR3: CASSSDPSYGYTF
DNA: TGTGCCAGCAGTTCGGACCCTTCCTATGGCTACACCTTC
V: TRBV6-5
D: -
size: -
J: TRBJ1-2

CDR3: CASSPGQGTNEKLFF
DNA: TGTGCCAGCAGCCCCGGACAGGGGACTAATGAAAAACTGTTTTTT
V: TRBV7-9
D: TRBD1
size: -
J: TRBJ1-4

CDR3: CASSTTGSGQTYEQYF
DNA: TGTGCCAGCAGTACCACAGGGTCGGGTCAAACCTACGAGCAGTACTTC
V: TRBV28
D: -
size: -
J: TRBJ2-7

CDR3: CASSHPGGGYEQYF
DNA: TGTGCCAGCAGCCACCCGGGGGGGGGATACGAGCAGTACTTC
V: TRBV7-2
D: TRBD2
size: -
J: TRBJ2-7

CDR3: CASRRAGTNTGELFF
DNA: TGTGCCAGTAGAAGGGCGGGTACGAACACCGGGGAGCTGTTTTTT
V: TRBV19
D: -
size: -
J: TRBJ2-2

CDR3: CASSIGRGNPNTEAFF
DNA: TGTGCCAGTAGTATCGGCAGGGGGAACCCGAACACTGAAGCTTTCTTT
V: TRBV19
D: TRBD1
size: -
J: TRBJ1-1

CDR3: CATSRAHTEAFF
DNA: TGTGCCACCAGCAGGGCTCACACTGAAGCTTTCTTT
V: TRBV15
D: -
size: -
J: TRBJ1-1

CDR3: CASSLGQGIGNEQFF
DNA: TGTGCCAGCAGCTTAGGACAGGGTATCGGCAATGAGCAGTTCTTC
V: TRBV7-9
D: TRBD1
size: -
J: TRBJ2-1

CDR3: CTPADNYGYTF
DNA: TGCACCCCCGCCGATAACTATGGCTACACCTTC
V: TRBV20-1
D: -
size: -
J: TRBJ1-2

CDR3: CASSVGEGTNYGYTF
DNA: TGTGCCAGCAGCGTAGGCGAGGGGACCAACTATGGCTACACCTTC
V: TRBV9
D: -
size: -
J: TRBJ1-2

CDR3: CASSLIGGNQPQHF
DNA: TGTGCCAGCAGTTTAATCGGGGGCAATCAGCCCCAGCATTTT
V: TRBV28
D: -
size: few
J: TRBJ1-5

CDR3: CASSLVAGVGTGELFF
DNA: TGTGCCAGCAGCTTGGTGGCAGGGGTGGGCACCGGGGAGCTGTTTTTT
V: TRBV5-5
D: -
size: -
J: TRBJ2-2

CDR3: CASSSDLAGGGSRQETQYF
DNA: TGTGCCAGCTCATCCGACCTAGCGGGAGGAGGAAGTCGCCAAGAGACCCAGTACTTC
V: TRBV18
D: TRBD2
size: -
J: TRBJ2-5

CDR3: CASSLGDRVTDTQYF
DNA: TGTGCCAGCAGCTTAGGGGACAGGGTCACAGATACGCAGTATTTT
V: TRBV7-9
D: TRBD1
size: -
J: TRBJ2-3

CDR3: CASSLGGLATEAFF
DNA: TGTGCCAGCAGCTTAGGGGGATTGGCCACTGAAGCTTTCTTT
V: TRBV11-3
D: -
size: -
J: TRBJ1-1

CDR3: CASSQTGRQGSGANVLTF
DNA: TGCGCCAGCAGCCAGACGGGGAGGCAAGGCTCTGGGGCCAACGTCCTGACTTTC
V: TRBV4-1
D: -
size: -
J: TRBJ2-6

CDR3: CAGKTSGETQYF
DNA: TGTGCCGGCAAGACTAGCGGAGAGACCCAGTACTTC
V: TRBV2
D: TRBD2
size: -
J: TRBJ2-5

CDR3: CAISGRDIEQYF
DNA: TGTGCCATCAGTGGCCGGGACATTGAGCAGTACTTC
V: TRBV10-3
D: -
size: -
J: TRBJ2-7

CDR3: CASSYRQGARTEAFF
DNA: TGTGCCAGCAGTTATAGACAGGGGGCGCGCACTGAAGCTTTCTTT
V: TRBV6-2/TRBV6-3
D: TRBD1
size: -
J: TRBJ1-1

CDR3: CAKREFGELFF
DNA: TGTGCGAAGCGGGAGTTTGGGGAGCTGTTTTTT
V: TRBV7-8
D: TRBD2
size: -
J: TRBJ2-2

CDR3: CASRPNSYGGYTF
DNA: TGTGCCAGTAGACCAAATTCCTATGGCGGCTACACCTTC
V: TRBV19
D: -
size: once
J: TRBJ1-2

CDR3: CASSLLAGAGELFF
DNA: TGCGCCAGCAGCTTACTAGCGGGAGCCGGGGAGCTGTTTTTT
V: TRBV5-1
D: TRBD2
size: -
J: TRBJ2-2

CDR3: CASRLTGVGNTIYF
DNA: TGTGCCAGCAGACTTACGGGAGTTGGAAACACCATATATTTT
V: TRBV7-8
D: -
size: few
J: TRBJ1-3

CDR3: CASSPLPLTGRFTEAFF
DNA: TGTGCCAGCTCACCCCTCCCCTTGACAGGGCGGTTCACTGAAGCTTTCTTT
V: TRBV18
D: TRBD1
size: -
J: TRBJ1-1